The 22 T cell receptor beta chains in this list originate from one sample, sequenced in a study of shared clonotypes between healthy human individuals. Some clones are missing from TCRdb's copy, which holds only in-frame ones; the method was immunoSEQ multiplex PCR. Of 490,000 or so clones listed, 76% are singletons. Sequencing was done on a sample of PBMCs. These receptors were obtained from a woman in her 40s in good health. Some clones in this sample may be carry-over from other donors' samples.

This clone was counted at least ten times. V gene TRBV5-6 combines with J gene TRBJ2-3; no definite D call. Trimming took off 3 bases at V and 10 bases at J, with 9 bases between the two ends. Germline V gives CDR1 SGHDT, CDR2 YYEEEE. The CDR3 totals 11 residues. In nucleotides, the CDR3 is TGTGCCAGCAGCTCGGGTGATGCGCAGTATTTT. Residues: CASSSGDAQYF.

This chain connects TRBV28 to TRBJ1-5; D is ambiguous. CDR1 is MDHEN and CDR2 is SYDVKM in the germline V gene. V lost 8 bases, J lost 5 bases, and 13 bases lay in between. CDR3 length: 13 amino acids. CDR3 protein: CASLPSRDQPQHF. The CDR3 bases are TGTGCCAGCCTCCCCAGCAGAGATCAGCCCCAGCATTTT.

This rearrangement joins TRBV7-2 to TRBJ1-5; D call uncertain. The germline V gene has CDR1 SGHTA and CDR2 FQGNSA. The CDR3 covers 15 residues. The V gene lost 2 bases and the J gene lost 2 bases, with 10 bases spanning the gap. The CDR3 sequence: CASSLRISGNQPQHF. The CDR3 DNA sequence: TGTGCCAGCAGCTTAAGGATCTCGGGCAATCAGCCCCAGCATTTT.

DNA of the CDR3: TGTGCCAGCACCTCCGGGACAGGGGGCCCAGATACGCAGTATTTT. This gives the protein CASTSGTGGPDTQYF. The chain links TRBV27 to TRBJ2-3; 12 bases align to TRBD1. The V segment lost 7 bases and the J segment 4 bases; nucleotides outside the gene matches: 6. From germline, CDR1 is MNHEY and CDR2 SMNVEV (reference sequence). The CDR3 consists of 15 residues.

This chain connects TRBV4-2 to TRBJ1-2; possibly TRBD1 for D (5 bases). V lost 0 bases and J 4 bases, leaving 24 bases between the germline ends. CDR1 and CDR2 from the germline V gene are LGHNA and YNFKEQ. The CDR3 is 19 amino acids. This CDR3 reads CASSQDFAGGVTLTYGYTF. The CDR3 DNA reads TGTGCCAGCAGCCAAGACTTCGCTGGGGGAGTCACACTCACCTATGGCTACACCTTC.

This clone has a handful of counts. This rearrangement joins TRBV19 to TRBJ2-2; tentative D call: TRBD1 (5 bases). V was pared by 7 bases and J by 5 bases, with 14 bases between. Germline values: CDR1 LNHDA, CDR2 SQIVND (reference sequence). The CDR3 length is 14 residues. Written as DNA, the CDR3 is TGTGCCAGTACCAAAAAACAGGATACCGGGGAGCTGTTTTTT. This encodes CASTKKQDTGELFF. Together with reference TRBV19 and TRBJ2-2, the CDR3 gives the full variable domain: DGGITQSPKYLFRKEGQNVTLSCEQNLNHDAMYWYRQDPGQGLRLIYYSQIVNDFQKGDIAEGYSVSREKKESFPLTVTSAQKNPTAFYLCASTKKQDTGELFFGEGSRLTVL.

The rearrangement uses TRBV18 and TRBJ2-5, with 14 bases fitting TRBD2. CDR3 size: 16 residues. Germline V gene lookup returns CDR1 KGHSH and CDR2 LQKENI. The trim removed 3 bases at V and 5 bases at J, leaving 5 bases unmatched. CDR3 in DNA: TGTGCCAGCTCACCTCCGACTAGCGGGAGGGGTGAGACCCAGTACTTC. Protein product: CASSPPTSGRGETQYF.

This clone was seen only once. Written as DNA, the CDR3 is TGTGCCAGCAGGGCCGGGACAGGGGCCTCCATCTACGAGCAGTACTTC. This sequence encodes CASRAGTGASIYEQYF. The chain couples TRBV6-4 to TRBJ2-7; 10 bases map to TRBD1. The junction had 11 bases not matched to a gene; V was cut back by 6 bases and J by 3 bases. Looked up from germline, CDR1 is MRHNA and CDR2 is SNTAGT. There are 16 residues in the CDR3.

This clone was found once. The V gene is TRBV29-1, the J gene TRBJ2-7; TRBD1 matches 8 bases. Trimming removed 2 bases from V and 4 bases from J; junction bases left unmatched: 7. CDR1 SQVTM and CDR2 ANQGSEA come from the germline V gene. The CDR3 spans 14 residues. CDR3 nucleotides: TGCAGCGTTGAAAGGGGGGACAGGCCTTACGAGCAGTACTTC. This translates into CSVERGDRPYEQYF.

Concerning this clone itself: A read error is possible here, since a much larger clone lies one base away. The same CDR3 arises from other DNA sequences in this sample as well. This rearrangement joins TRBV2 to TRBJ1-4; the D is unclear. The germline V gene encodes CDR1 SNHLY and CDR2 FYNNEI. CDR3 length: 13 residues. CDR3 sequence (DNA): TGTGCCACCCAGACAAGTACTAACGAAAAACTGTTTTTT. This translates into CATQTSTNEKLFF.

The J gene is TRBJ1-1, the V gene TRBV4-2, with no clear D. The CDR3 covers 15 residues. From germline, CDR1 is LGHNA and CDR2 YNFKEQ. Trimming took off 1 base at V and 1 base at J, with 10 bases between the two ends. CDR3 DNA: TGTGCCAGCAGCCAAGGGAGTAGACAGAACACTGAAGCTTTCTTT. This sequence encodes CASSQGSRQNTEAFF.

The chain links TRBV7-9 to TRBJ1-3; 7 bases agree with TRBD1. The trim removed 2 bases at V and 0 bases at J, leaving 7 bases unmatched. There are 17 residues in the CDR3. CDR1 SEHNR and CDR2 FQNEAQ come from the germline V gene (reference sequence). The CDR3 DNA follows: TGTGCCAGCAGCTTAAGAAAGGGGGCCTCCTCTGGAAACACCATATATTTT. The encoded protein is CASSLRKGASSGNTIYF.

The gene calls are TRBV28 and TRBJ2-1; D unresolved. Trimming took off 9 bases at V and 0 bases at J, with 15 bases between the two ends. Looked up from germline, CDR1 is MDHEN and CDR2 is SYDVKM. The CDR3 loop spans 15 amino acids. CDR3 amino acids: CASNPPASSYNEQFF. The CDR3 DNA reads as TGTGCCAGTAATCCACCGGCTAGCTCCTACAATGAGCAGTTCTTC. Full variable domain (outside the CDR3, taken from reference TRBV28 and TRBJ2-1): DVKVTQSSRYLVKRTGEKVFLECVQDMDHENMFWYRQDPGLGLRLIYFSYDVKMKEKGDIPEGYSVSREKKERFSLILESASTNQTSMYLCASNPPASSYNEQFFGPGTRLTVL.

The chain carries TRBV2 and TRBJ2-6; maybe TRBD1 (6 bases). The CDR3 runs to 14 residues. V was cut by 9 bases and J by 1 base, with 10 bases left in between. The germline V gene has CDR1 SNHLY and CDR2 FYNNEI. The CDR3 DNA sequence: TGTGCCAGACGGACAGCTTCTGGGGCCAACGTCCTGACTTTC. Its translation: CARRTASGANVLTF.

The rearrangement links TRBV5-8 to TRBJ2-7; TRBD1 matches at 8 bases. The V gene's germline CDR1 is SGHTS and CDR2 YDEGEE. This CDR3 has 15 residues. V dropped 5 bases and J dropped 0; count of bases not matched to a gene: 7. The CDR3 DNA follows: TGTGCCAGCAGGGACCGGGACAGGAGCTCCTACGAGCAGTACTTC. It specifies CASRDRDRSSYEQYF.

J is TRBJ1-2 and V is TRBV28; a possible D gene is TRBD1 (5 bases). Trimming cost V 7 bases and J 3 bases, with 18 bases left between them. This CDR3 contains 15 residues. Germline lookup yields CDR1 MDHEN and CDR2 SYDVKM. The chain's CDR3 is CASTSLLGGYYGYTF. In DNA, the CDR3 is TGTGCCAGCACCTCTCTACTGGGGGGGTACTATGGCTACACCTTC.

The chain carries TRBV9 and TRBJ2-3; a weak D match, TRBD2 (6 bases). The CDR3 has 13 amino acids. V gave up 0 bases and J gave up 8 bases, with 10 bases separating them. The germline V gene encodes CDR1 SGDLS and CDR2 YYNGEE. The CDR3 DNA is TGTGCCAGCAGCGTAGCGGGAGACGGTACGCAGTATTTT. Translated: CASSVAGDGTQYF.

This chain links TRBV19 with TRBJ1-5; D gene uncertain. The CDR3 sequence is 14 residues long. Germline V gene lookup returns CDR1 LNHDA and CDR2 SQIVND (reference sequence). V lost 3 bases, J lost 3 bases, and 9 bases lay in between. The CDR3 sequence: CASSILGNNQPQHF. In DNA, the CDR3 is TGTGCCAGTAGTATCCTCGGGAACAATCAGCCCCAGCATTTT.

The rearrangement links TRBV6-6 to TRBJ2-7; tentative D call: TRBD2 (5 bases). Germline CDR1 reads MNHNY; CDR2 reads SVGAGI (reference sequence). The CDR3 has 14 amino acids. The V and J ends lost 2 bases and 3 bases respectively, with 11 bases between them. The CDR3 sequence: CASSYSSGGYEQYF. DNA of the CDR3: TGTGCCAGCAGTTACAGCAGCGGAGGCTACGAGCAGTACTTC.

This chain links TRBV19 with TRBJ2-7, with D maybe TRBD1 (6 bases). Germline assignment: CDR1 LNHDA and CDR2 SQIVND (reference sequence). Trimming left V 5 bases short and J 5 bases short, with 13 bases between. The CDR3 totals 13 residues. The CDR3 bases are TGTGCCAGTAGTCTCAGGGGATCGGACGAGCAGTACTTC. Translation gives CASSLRGSDEQYF.

In regard to this clone: One base separates it from a far larger clone, so it is likely a read error. Other DNA variants within this sample encode the same CDR3. V is TRBV7-9 and J is TRBJ1-5; D is unresolved. Germline loops: CDR1 SEHNR, CDR2 FQNEAQ (reference sequence). The CDR3 is 16 amino acids. This CDR3 reads CASSFSRSGSNQPQHF. The DNA for the CDR3 is TGTGCCAGCAGCTTCTCCCGGAGCGGTAGCAACCAGCCCCAGCATTTT.

The chain couples TRBV28 to TRBJ2-1, with 10 bases aligning to TRBD2. The length of the CDR3 is 16 residues. From germline, CDR1 is MDHEN and CDR2 SYDVKM. Trimming at V came to 8 bases and at J to 0 bases, leaving 7 bases not matched to a gene. CDR3 residues: CASGIAGGYSYNEQFF. CDR3 nucleotides: TGTGCCAGCGGAATAGCGGGAGGCTACTCCTACAATGAGCAGTTCTTC.